This T cell receptor beta chain was captured by sequencing in a study of blood T cell repertoires in COVID-19. Per the germline V gene, CDR1 is MNHNY and CDR2 is SVGAGI (reference sequence). Unmatched junction bases numbered 8, after V lost 5 bases and J lost 5 bases. CDR3 size: 14 residues. Some clones are missing from TCRdb's copy, which holds only in-frame ones; the method was immunoSEQ multiplex PCR. Seen here are about 46,000 clones, approximately 83% observed once, and the top ten hold 15% to 18%. The genes are TRBV6-6 and TRBJ1-1, with 7 bases aligning to TRBD1. The sequenced sample consisted of peripheral blood. This clonotype was obtained from a human donor in a cohort sampled during active COVID-19. The donor label of this sample is uncertain. The CDR3 region has the DNA TGTGCCAGCAGTACCAGACAGGGTTGGACTGAAGCTTTCTTT. It yields the protein CASSTRQGWTEAFF.